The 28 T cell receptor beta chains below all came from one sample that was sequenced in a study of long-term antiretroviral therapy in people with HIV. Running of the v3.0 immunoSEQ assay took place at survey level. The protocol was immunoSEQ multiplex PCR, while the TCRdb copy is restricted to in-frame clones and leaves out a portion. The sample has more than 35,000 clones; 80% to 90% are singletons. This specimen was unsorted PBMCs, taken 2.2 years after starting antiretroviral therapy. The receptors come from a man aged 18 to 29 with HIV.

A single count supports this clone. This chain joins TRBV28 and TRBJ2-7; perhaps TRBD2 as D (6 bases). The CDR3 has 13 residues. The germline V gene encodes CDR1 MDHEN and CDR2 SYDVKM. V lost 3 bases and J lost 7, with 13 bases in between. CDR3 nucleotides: TGTGCCAGCAGTTTTGGGACTCCTAATGAGCAGTACTTC. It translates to CASSFGTPNEQYF.

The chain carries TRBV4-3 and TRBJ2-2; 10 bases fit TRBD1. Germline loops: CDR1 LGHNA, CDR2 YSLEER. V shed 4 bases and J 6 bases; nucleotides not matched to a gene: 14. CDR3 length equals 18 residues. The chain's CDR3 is CASSLAGPGQGFSGELFF. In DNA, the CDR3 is TGCGCCAGCAGCCTAGCGGGCCCGGGACAGGGGTTTTCCGGGGAGCTGTTTTTT.

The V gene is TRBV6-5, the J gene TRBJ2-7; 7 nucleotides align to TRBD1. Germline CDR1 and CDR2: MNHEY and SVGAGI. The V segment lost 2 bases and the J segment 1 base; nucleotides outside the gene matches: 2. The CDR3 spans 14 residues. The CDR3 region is CASSYVQGSYEQYF. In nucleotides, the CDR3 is TGTGCCAGCAGTTACGTACAGGGGTCCTACGAGCAGTACTTC.

CDR3 nucleotide sequence: TGTGCCAGCAGTGGAATTTTCGGGGGGTACTACAATGAGCAGTTCTTC. Residues: CASSGIFGGYYNEQFF. This rearrangement joins TRBV6-1 to TRBJ2-1; 7 bases are a match to TRBD2. This CDR3 spans 16 amino acids. Germline assignment: CDR1 MNHNS and CDR2 SASEGT. Trimming removed 4 bases from V and 3 bases from J; junction bases left unmatched: 9.

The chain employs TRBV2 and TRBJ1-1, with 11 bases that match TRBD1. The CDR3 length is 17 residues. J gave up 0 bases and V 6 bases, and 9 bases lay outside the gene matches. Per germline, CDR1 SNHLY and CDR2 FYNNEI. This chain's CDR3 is CASSRRRDRGMNTEAFF. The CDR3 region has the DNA TGTGCCAGCAGCCGTAGACGGGACAGGGGGATGAACACTGAAGCTTTCTTT.

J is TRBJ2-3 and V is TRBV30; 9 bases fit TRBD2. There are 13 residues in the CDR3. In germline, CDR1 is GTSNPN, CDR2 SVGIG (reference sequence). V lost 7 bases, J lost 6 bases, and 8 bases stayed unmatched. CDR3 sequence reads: CASDSGSGDTQYF. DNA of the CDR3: TGTGCCTCGGATAGCGGGAGTGGGGATACGCAGTATTTT.

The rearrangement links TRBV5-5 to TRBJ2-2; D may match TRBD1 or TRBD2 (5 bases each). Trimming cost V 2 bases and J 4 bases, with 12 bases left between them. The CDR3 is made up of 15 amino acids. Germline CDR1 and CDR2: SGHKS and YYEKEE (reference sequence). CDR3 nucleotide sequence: TGTGCCAGCAGCTTAATGAGAGGGGTCACCGGGGAGCTGTTTTTT. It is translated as CASSLMRGVTGELFF. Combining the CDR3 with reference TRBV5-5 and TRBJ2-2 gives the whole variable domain DAGVTQSPTHLIKTRGQQVTLRCSPISGHKSVSWYQQVLGQGPQFIFQYYEKEERGRGNFPDRFSARQFPNYSSELNVNALLLGDSALYLCASSLMRGVTGELFFGEGSRLTVL.

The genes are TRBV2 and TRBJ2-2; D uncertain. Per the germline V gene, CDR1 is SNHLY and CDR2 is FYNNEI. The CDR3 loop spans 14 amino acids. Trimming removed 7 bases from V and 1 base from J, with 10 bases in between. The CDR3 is CASNSLGNTGELFF. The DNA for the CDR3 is TGTGCCAGCAATAGTTTGGGGAACACCGGGGAGCTGTTTTTT.

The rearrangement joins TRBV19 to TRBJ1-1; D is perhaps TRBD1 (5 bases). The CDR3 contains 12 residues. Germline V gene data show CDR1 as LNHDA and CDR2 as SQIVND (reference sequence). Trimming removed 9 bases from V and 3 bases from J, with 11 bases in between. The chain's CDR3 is CASRVSHTEAFF. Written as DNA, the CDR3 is TGTGCCAGCAGGGTAAGTCACACTGAAGCTTTCTTT. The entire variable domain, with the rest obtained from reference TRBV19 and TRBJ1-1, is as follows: DGGITQSPKYLFRKEGQNVTLSCEQNLNHDAMYWYRQDPGQGLRLIYYSQIVNDFQKGDIAEGYSVSREKKESFPLTVTSAQKNPTAFYLCASRVSHTEAFFGQGTRLTVV.

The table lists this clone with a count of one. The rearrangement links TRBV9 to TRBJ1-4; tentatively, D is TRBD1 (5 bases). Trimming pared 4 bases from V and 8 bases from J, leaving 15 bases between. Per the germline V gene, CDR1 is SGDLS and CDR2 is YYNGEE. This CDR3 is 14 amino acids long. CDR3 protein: CASSSLREGEKLFF. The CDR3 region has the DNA TGTGCCAGCAGCTCCCTCAGGGAAGGGGAAAAACTGTTTTTT.

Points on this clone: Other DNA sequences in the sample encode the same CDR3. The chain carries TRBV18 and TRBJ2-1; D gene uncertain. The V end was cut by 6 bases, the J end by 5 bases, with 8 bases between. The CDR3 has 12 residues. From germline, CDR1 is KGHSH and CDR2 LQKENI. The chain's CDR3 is CASSPGDNEQFF. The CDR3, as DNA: TGTGCCAGCTCCCCTGGGGACAATGAGCAGTTCTTC.

As DNA, the CDR3 is TGTGCCAGCAGCTTGGGGTACAATGAGCAGTTCTTC. Its protein product is CASSLGYNEQFF. V is TRBV7-3 and J is TRBJ2-1; D gene uncertain. The ends were cut back, 3 bases at V and 4 bases at J, with 4 bases in the middle. The germline V gene has CDR1 SGHTA and CDR2 FQGTGA. The CDR3 sequence is 12 residues long.

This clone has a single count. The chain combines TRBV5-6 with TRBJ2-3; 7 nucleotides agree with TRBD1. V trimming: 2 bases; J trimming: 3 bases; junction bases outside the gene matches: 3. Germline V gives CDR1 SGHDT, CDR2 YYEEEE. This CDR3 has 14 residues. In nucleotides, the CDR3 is TGTGCCAGCAGCTTCGACAGGGAGACAGATACGCAGTATTTT. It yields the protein CASSFDRETDTQYF.

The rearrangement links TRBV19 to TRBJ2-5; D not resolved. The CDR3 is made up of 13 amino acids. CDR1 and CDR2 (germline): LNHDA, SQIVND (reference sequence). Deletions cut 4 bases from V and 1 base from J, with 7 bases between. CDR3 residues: CASSTRPQETQYF. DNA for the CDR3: TGTGCCAGTAGTACCCGACCCCAAGAGACCCAGTACTTC.

The CDR3 region has the DNA TGTGCCAGCAGCTTTTACGGACAGGGTCGCAATCAGCCCCAGCATTTT. Protein: CASSFYGQGRNQPQHF. The chain links TRBV7-8 to TRBJ1-5; the match to TRBD1 covers 8 bases. Per the germline V gene, CDR1 is SGHVS and CDR2 is FQNEAQ. The CDR3 is 16 residues long. Trimming cost V 3 bases and J 2 bases; bases outside gene matches: 6.

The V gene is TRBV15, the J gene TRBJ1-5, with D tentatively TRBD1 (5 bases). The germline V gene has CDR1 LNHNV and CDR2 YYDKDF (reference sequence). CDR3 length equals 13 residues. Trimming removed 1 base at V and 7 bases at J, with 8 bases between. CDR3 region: CATSRAQGQPQHF. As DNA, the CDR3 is TGTGCCACCAGCAGAGCCCAGGGCCAGCCCCAGCATTTT. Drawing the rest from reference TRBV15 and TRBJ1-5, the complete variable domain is DAMVIQNPRYQVTQFGKPVTLSCSQTLNHNVMYWYQQKSSQAPKLLFHYYDKDFNNEADTPDNFQSRRPNTSFCFLDIRSPGLGDTAMYLCATSRAQGQPQHFGDGTRLSIL.

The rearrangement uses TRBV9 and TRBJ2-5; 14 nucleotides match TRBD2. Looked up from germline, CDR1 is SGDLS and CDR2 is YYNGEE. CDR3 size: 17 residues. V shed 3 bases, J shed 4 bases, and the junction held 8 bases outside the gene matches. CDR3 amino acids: CASSARGTSGRRETQYF. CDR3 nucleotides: TGTGCCAGCAGCGCGAGAGGGACTAGCGGGAGACGAGAGACCCAGTACTTC.

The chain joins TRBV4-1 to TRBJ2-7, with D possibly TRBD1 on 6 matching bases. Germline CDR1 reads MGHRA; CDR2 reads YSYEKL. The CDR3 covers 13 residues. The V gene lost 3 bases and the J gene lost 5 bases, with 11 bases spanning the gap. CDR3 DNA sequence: TGCGCCAGCAGCCAGGACAGTCGTGACGAGCAGTACTTC. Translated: CASSQDSRDEQYF.

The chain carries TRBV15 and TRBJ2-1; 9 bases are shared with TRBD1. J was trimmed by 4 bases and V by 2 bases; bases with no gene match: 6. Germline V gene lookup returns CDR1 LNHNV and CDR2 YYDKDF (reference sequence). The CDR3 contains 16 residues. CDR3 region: CATSRPGQGKYNEQFF. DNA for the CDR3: TGTGCCACCAGCAGACCCGGACAGGGGAAGTACAATGAGCAGTTCTTC. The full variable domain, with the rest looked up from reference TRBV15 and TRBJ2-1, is DAMVIQNPRYQVTQFGKPVTLSCSQTLNHNVMYWYQQKSSQAPKLLFHYYDKDFNNEADTPDNFQSRRPNTSFCFLDIRSPGLGDTAMYLCATSRPGQGKYNEQFFGPGTRLTVL.

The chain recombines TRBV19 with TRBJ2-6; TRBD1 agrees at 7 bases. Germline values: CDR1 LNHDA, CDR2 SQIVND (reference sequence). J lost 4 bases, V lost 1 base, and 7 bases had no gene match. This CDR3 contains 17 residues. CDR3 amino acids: CASSIGQGVSGANVLTF. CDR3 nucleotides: TGTGCCAGTAGTATAGGTCAGGGGGTTTCCGGGGCCAACGTCCTGACTTTC.

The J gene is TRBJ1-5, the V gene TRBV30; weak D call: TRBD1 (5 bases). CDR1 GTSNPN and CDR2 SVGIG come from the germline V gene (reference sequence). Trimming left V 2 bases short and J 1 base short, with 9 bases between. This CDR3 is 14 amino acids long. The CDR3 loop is CAWSRGHSNQPQHF. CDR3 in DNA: TGTGCCTGGAGTCGCGGACACAGCAATCAGCCCCAGCATTTT.

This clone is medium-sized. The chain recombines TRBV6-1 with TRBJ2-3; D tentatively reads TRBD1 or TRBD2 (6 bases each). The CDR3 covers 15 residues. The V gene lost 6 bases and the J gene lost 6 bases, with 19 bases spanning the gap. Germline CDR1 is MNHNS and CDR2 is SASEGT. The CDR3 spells CASSNPGGERDTQYF. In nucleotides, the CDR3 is TGTGCCAGCAGCAATCCCGGGGGCGAGAGGGATACGCAGTATTTT.

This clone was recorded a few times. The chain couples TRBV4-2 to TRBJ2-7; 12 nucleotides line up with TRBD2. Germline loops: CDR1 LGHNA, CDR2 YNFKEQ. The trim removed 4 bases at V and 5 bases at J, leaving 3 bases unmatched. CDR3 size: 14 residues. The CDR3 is CASSLTSGSNEQYF. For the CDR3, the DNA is TGTGCCAGCAGCCTGACTAGCGGGAGTAACGAGCAGTACTTC.

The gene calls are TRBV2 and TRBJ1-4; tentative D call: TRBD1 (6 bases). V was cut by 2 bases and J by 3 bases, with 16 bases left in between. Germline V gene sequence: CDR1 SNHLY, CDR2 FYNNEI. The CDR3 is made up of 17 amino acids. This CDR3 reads CASSENWQGRSNEKLFF. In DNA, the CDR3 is TGTGCCAGCAGTGAAAATTGGCAGGGGAGGTCTAATGAAAAACTGTTTTTT.

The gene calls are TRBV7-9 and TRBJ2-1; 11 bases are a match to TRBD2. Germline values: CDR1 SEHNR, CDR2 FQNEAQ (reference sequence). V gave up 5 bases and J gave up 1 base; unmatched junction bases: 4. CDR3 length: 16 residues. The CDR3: CASSPLAGGSYNEQFF. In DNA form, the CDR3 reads TGTGCCAGCAGCCCCTTAGCGGGAGGGTCCTACAATGAGCAGTTCTTC.

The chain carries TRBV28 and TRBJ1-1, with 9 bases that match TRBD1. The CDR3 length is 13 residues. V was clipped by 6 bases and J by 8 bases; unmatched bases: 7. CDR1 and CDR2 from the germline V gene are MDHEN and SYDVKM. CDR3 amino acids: CASSITGGWEAFF. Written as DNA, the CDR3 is TGTGCCAGCAGCATTACAGGGGGCTGGGAAGCTTTCTTT.

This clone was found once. The CDR3 sequence: CASSLMTEQFF. CDR3 DNA: TGTGCCAGCAGCTTAATGACAGAGCAGTTCTTC. The rearrangement links TRBV7-8 to TRBJ2-1; D unclear. This CDR3 has 11 amino acids. Germline CDR1 SGHVS, CDR2 FQNEAQ. Trimming pared 2 bases from V and 10 bases from J, leaving 6 bases between.

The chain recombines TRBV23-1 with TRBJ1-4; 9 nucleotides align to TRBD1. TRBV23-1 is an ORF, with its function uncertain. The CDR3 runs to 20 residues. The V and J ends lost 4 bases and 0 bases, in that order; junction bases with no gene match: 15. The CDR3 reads CASSRRGTGRWRATNEKLFF. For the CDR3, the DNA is TGCGCCAGCAGTCGGAGAGGGACAGGGAGGTGGAGAGCAACTAATGAAAAACTGTTTTTT.